This paragraph covers one TCR beta chain sequence. This clonotype showed up many times. Its recognized antigen is unknown. An end of the junction does not agree with germline; a read error may underlie this. The data stem from a study of T cells in Graves' hyperthyroidism and ophthalmopathy (dated by TCRdb to the late 2010s). Regarding the complete study: Peripheral blood samples were taken at the time of initial diagnosis, prior to any treatment. To identify distinguishing TCR V-J signatures, a discovery cohort of some 99 patients was used, comprising 40 to 45 with Graves' ophthalmopathy and 57 with stable Graves' hyperthyroidism. Prospective prediction of ophthalmopathy was tested in an independent validation cohort consisting of some 18 hyperthyroidism patients and some 15 patients who later progressed to ophthalmopathy. The 75 to 100 discovery patients were divided at random into training and test sets in a 7:3 ratio. Thyroid tissue and blood T-cell repertoires from about six Graves' hyperthyroidism patients were also compared in the study. After sampling, hyperthyroidism patients received methimazole starting at 30 mg daily, and ophthalmopathy patients received high-dose intravenous methylprednisolone. TCR Vbeta CDR3 sequencing of 120 to 150 peripheral blood samples (under 45 ophthalmopathy, about 75 hyperthyroidism and some 17 progressor patients) is reported in the paper. Here is what the overall study found, with its caveats: A model built on a 13 V-J signature distinguished ophthalmopathy from stable hyperthyroidism, reaching about 88% sensitivity and approximately 83% specificity in cross-validation and 80%/75% in testing. No statistical method was used to set the sample size in advance, and investigators knew the group allocation. During validation, the model predicted progression to ophthalmopathy a median of approximately six months ahead of onset, with more than 60% sensitivity and 72% to 85% specificity. Most expanded thyroid clonotypes (frequency above 0.001) were also detected in blood, a finding suggesting that blood repertoires may reflect thyroid immune responses.

The TCR beta CDR3 regions were amplified from RNA transcripts. A first-round RT-PCR of the TCR CDR3 used the HTBI primer set with the Qiagen OneStep RT-PCR kit. The libraries were constructed in a second round of multiplex PCR and then size-selected and purified. Libraries were sequenced paired-end with 100 bp reads on an Illumina HiSeq2000. The original methods were these. SOAPnuke was used to process the raw data, removing reads that contained adapters or uncalled bases, had a mean Phred below 15, or lacked an exact match to the constant primer or identifier. High-quality paired reads were merged using COPE v1.2.5, and each unique nucleotide sequence was defined as a clonotype. MiTCR v1.1 was used to align clonotypes to the IMGT TRBV, TRBD and TRBJ reference segments. Only V-J combinations with frequency above 0.0001, covering roughly 99% of repertoires, were analysed. A TCS score was defined as the ratio of F50 (clonal expansion) to E x V (chaos), with BLOSUM62-based TCRdist applied between CDR3 peptides within each V-J. Welch's t-statistics and random forest reduced roughly 530 V-J features to about 13, which were used in a naive Bayes classifier (R e1071). TCRdb reprocessing: public reads trimmed at Q25 with fastp, clones called with MiXCR, in-frame beta chains kept. Rows matching on CDR3 protein sequence are summarized as one entry with the most common DNA and genes. TCRdb, rather than the study authors, made the V and J calls. The sample data list over 650,000 distinct CDR3 sequences, and about a sixth of these were observed just once. The ten largest clones represent under 9.5% of the sample.

From the cysteine through the phenylalanine, the CDR3 covers 11 amino acids. The DNA shown is the 33-base CDR3, in frame from base 1. Stable Graves' hyperthyroidism was defined as no progression to ophthalmopathy during 18 months of follow-up. Hyperthyroidism patients were newly diagnosed, with disease duration under 2 months, and aged 18 to 65 years. Exclusion was applied to patients with uncontrolled infections, other autoimmune diseases, pregnancy or lactation. Diagnoses were based on clinical symptoms, serum thyroxine and TRAb, thyroid ultrasound and orbital computed tomography. Ficoll-Paque density gradient centrifugation was used to isolate PBMCs from about 9 ml of fresh peripheral blood. Total RNA was extracted using Trizol reagent, and RNA quality was assessed on an Agilent 2100 Bioanalyzer.

The sample was blood. The chain was built from TRBV12-3 or TRBV12-4 and TRBJ1-2; a confident D gene designation cannot be given. This TCR derives from a man between 18 and 35 years old with Graves' hyperthyroidism. This receptor carries the CDR3 CASTLGYGYTF. The DNA sequence reads TGTGCCAGCACTTTAGGCTATGGCTACACCTTC.